What follows is one T cell receptor beta chain and its context. These data belong to a study of blood T cell repertoires in COVID-19. Study details: There were acute and convalescent COVID-19 samples, and they came from the United States, Italy and Spain. In each case, the material was cDNA or gDNA derived from T cells, B-cell-depleted T cells, or PBMCs.

Authors' methods: Amplified reference gene primers provided the basis for estimating nucleated cell counts. Clones were read by immunoSEQ multiplex PCR, and TCRdb kept only the in-frame ones, dropping some. The DNA was the basis for D and trimming; V, J and clone size are from that table. The sample has fewer than 150,000 clones, approximately 86% seen once. The V end was cut by 3 bases, the J end by 4 bases, with 12 bases between. Per germline, CDR1 MDHEN and CDR2 SYDVKM. The CDR3 is made up of 14 amino acids. V and J are TRBV28 and TRBJ1-2, with D unresolved. This TCR derives from a woman between 45 and 60 years old with active or convalescent COVID-19. Sequencing was carried out using peripheral blood. The CDR3 nucleotides read TGTGCCAGCAGTTTCAGCGGAGGTGGCTATGGCTACACCTTC. Translated, it gives CASSFSGGGYGYTF.